This T cell receptor beta chain emerged from a study of blood T cells in healthy people across ages. About this clonotype: Its antigen remains unidentified.

Study-wide points: Conclusively comparing naive with antigen-experienced cells was impossible with unsorted PBMCs.

Germline loops: CDR1 SGHTA, CDR2 FQGNSA. This CDR3 is 14 amino acids long. V dropped 8 bases and J dropped 0 bases, with 12 bases sitting between them. The authors extracted at least 5 micrograms of total RNA per sample. With a J-beta primer mix and a sample-barcoded 5' primer, a second PCR ran about 6 to 11 cycles. The yield of each sample was at least 2.5 million CDR3-containing paired-end reads. MiXCR, run by TCRdb on the 5' RACE reads, gives a single entry per CDR3 protein. Of some 730,000 distinct CDR3 sequences listed, roughly 20% are singletons. The V call is TRBV7-2, the J call TRBJ2-3; D possibly corresponds to TRBD2 (5 bases). The receptor comes from a man between 70 and 80 years old in good health. Sequenced sample: blood. The CDR3 loop reads CASELGASTDTQYF. CDR3 nucleotide sequence: TGTGCCAGCGAGCTGGGAGCTAGCACAGATACGCAGTATTTT.